The 24 T cell receptor beta chains below come from one sample, sequenced in a study of cytomegalovirus exposure and HLA in healthy donors. 60 Vbeta and 13 Jbeta primers were used in PCR. Data came from immunoSEQ multiplex PCR; TCRdb stores just in-frame clones and leaves some out. The profile shows 200,000 to 300,000 clones, 78% of them singletons. Material: PBMCs. Receptors originate from a boy aged 5-17 years in good health and CMV-seronegative.

This sequence joins TRBV10-2 and TRBJ2-6, with 7 bases lining up with TRBD1. Trimming at V came to 10 bases and at J to 1 base, leaving 4 bases not matched to a gene. There are 14 residues in the CDR3. The germline V gene has CDR1 WSHSY and CDR2 SAAADI. CDR3 DNA sequence: TGCGCCACCTTACAGGGGTCTGGGGCCAACGTCCTGACTTTC. It codes for CATLQGSGANVLTF.

This chain links TRBV27 with TRBJ2-7, with D possibly matching TRBD1 (6 bases). The CDR3 totals 14 residues. Trimming pared 3 bases from V and 0 bases from J, leaving 9 bases between. The germline gives CDR1 MNHEY, CDR2 SMNVEV (reference sequence). Written as DNA, the CDR3 is TGTGCCAGCAGTTTCGAGGGGGTCTCCTACGAGCAGTACTTC. Protein product: CASSFEGVSYEQYF.

The rearrangement joins TRBV5-6 to TRBJ2-7, with TRBD1 as a possible D gene (5 bases). From germline, CDR1 is SGHDT and CDR2 YYEEEE. The CDR3 has 14 residues. V was pared by 0 bases and J by 3 bases, with 10 bases between. CDR3 protein: CASSLETGIYEQYF. The CDR3 DNA reads as TGTGCCAGCAGCTTGGAAACAGGCATCTACGAGCAGTACTTC.

This clone was counted between two and nine times. V gene TRBV5-6 combines with J gene TRBJ2-3; D is uncertain. Trimming stripped 4 bases from V and 5 bases from J, with 8 bases between. This CDR3 is built from 12 residues. The germline V gene has CDR1 SGHDT and CDR2 YYEEEE. The CDR3 sequence: CASSRRGDTQYF. Written as DNA, the CDR3 is TGTGCCAGCAGCCGGCGAGGAGATACGCAGTATTTT.

The gene calls are TRBV7-9 and TRBJ2-7; TRBD1 aligns across 9 bases. The CDR3 is 13 residues long. Germline V gives CDR1 SEHNR, CDR2 FQNEAQ (reference sequence). V trimming: 5 bases; J trimming: 6 bases; junction bases outside the gene matches: 5. The CDR3 region has the DNA TGTGCCAGCAGCCCCAAGGACAGGGGCGAGCAGTACTTC. Protein: CASSPKDRGEQYF.

This sequence joins TRBV19 and TRBJ2-7; D gene ambiguous. V lost 8 bases and J lost 3, with 8 bases in between. Germline-derived CDR1 and CDR2 are LNHDA and SQIVND (reference sequence). The CDR3 covers 11 residues. The CDR3 DNA follows: TGTGCCAGTCAGTCCAGCTACGAGCAGTACTTC. Its protein is CASQSSYEQYF.

The chain joins TRBV10-2 to TRBJ1-3; D perhaps matches TRBD1 (5 bases). V was cut by 2 bases and J by 3 bases, with 8 bases left in between. Germline lookup yields CDR1 WSHSY and CDR2 SAAADI. The CDR3 has 14 amino acids. In DNA form, the CDR3 reads TGCGCCAGCAGTGAGCAGGGCGGTGGAAACACCATATATTTT. It specifies CASSEQGGGNTIYF.

The CDR3 here is CASSLSLDRRTGELFF. The CDR3 DNA reads as TGTGCCAGCAGTTTATCGTTGGACAGAAGGACCGGGGAGCTGTTTTTT. This chain links TRBV27 with TRBJ2-2; D perhaps matches TRBD1 (6 bases). V lost 0 bases to trimming and J lost 5 bases, with 13 bases between them. CDR3 length equals 16 residues. Germline CDR1 is MNHEY and CDR2 is SMNVEV (reference sequence).

The rearrangement joins TRBV5-4 to TRBJ2-3, with D possibly being TRBD1 (6 bases). Germline V gene sequence: CDR1 SGHNT, CDR2 YYREEE (reference sequence). CDR3 length: 15 amino acids. The V gene lost 2 bases and the J gene lost 2 bases, with 12 bases spanning the gap. CDR3 coding DNA: TGTGCCAGCAGCTTATATCGGGACAACACAGATACGCAGTATTTT. It yields the protein CASSLYRDNTDTQYF.

This rearrangement joins TRBV5-1 to TRBJ1-2; no firm D call. Trimming removed 4 bases from V and 4 bases from J, with 11 bases in between. Germline CDR1 reads SGHRS; CDR2 reads YFSETQ. There are 13 residues in the CDR3. For the CDR3, the DNA is TGCGCCAGCAGCCCAACGGACTTCTATGGCTACACCTTC. Protein: CASSPTDFYGYTF.

The V call is TRBV27, the J call TRBJ2-7, with TRBD2 identical over 7 bases. The V segment lost 7 bases and the J segment 0 bases; nucleotides outside the gene matches: 9. The CDR3 covers 15 residues. Germline assignment: CDR1 MNHEY and CDR2 SMNVEV (reference sequence). The CDR3 DNA sequence: TGTGCCAGCACCCCGAGCGGGGCAGCCTCCTACGAGCAGTACTTC. Protein: CASTPSGAASYEQYF.

This clone was detected a few times. V gene TRBV5-1 combines with J gene TRBJ1-2, with 8 bases fitting TRBD1. Trimming removed 4 bases from V and 4 bases from J; junction bases left unmatched: 9. CDR3 length equals 15 residues. Germline loops: CDR1 SGHRS, CDR2 YFSETQ. This CDR3 reads CASSQGQVKIYGYTF. The CDR3 DNA reads as TGCGCCAGCAGCCAGGGACAGGTCAAAATCTATGGCTACACCTTC. The whole variable domain, filled in from reference TRBV5-1 and TRBJ1-2, reads KAGVTQTPRYLIKTRGQQVTLSCSPISGHRSVSWYQQTPGQGLQFLFEYFSETQRNKGNFPGRFSGRQFSNSRSEMNVSTLELGDSALYLCASSQGQVKIYGYTFGSGTRLTVV.

The gene calls are TRBV10-3 and TRBJ1-1, with 7 bases aligning to TRBD1. CDR1 ENHRY and CDR2 SYGVKD come from the germline V gene. The CDR3 loop spans 14 amino acids. Trimming at V came to 4 bases and at J to 1 base, leaving 3 bases not matched to a gene. CDR3 amino acids: CAISGGQTNTEAFF. The CDR3 region has the DNA TGTGCCATCAGTGGGGGACAGACGAACACTGAAGCTTTCTTT.

In its sample, this clone was seen a few times. The V gene is TRBV6-5, the J gene TRBJ2-7; TRBD2 is a possible D gene (5 bases). This CDR3 spans 13 amino acids. The V gene lost 7 bases and the J gene lost 5 bases, with 15 bases spanning the gap. CDR1 MNHEY and CDR2 SVGAGI come from the germline V gene. The CDR3 DNA is TGTGCCAGCATGCGGGCTAGAGGCAACGAGCAGTACTTC. This gives the protein CASMRARGNEQYF.

J is TRBJ2-5 and V is TRBV30; 8 bases match TRBD2. The germline CDR1 and CDR2 sequences are GTSNPN and SVGIG (reference sequence). The V and J ends lost 3 bases and 4 bases, in that order; junction bases with no gene match: 4. The CDR3 covers 13 residues. The CDR3 spells CAWSPLAVETQYF. DNA of the CDR3: TGTGCCTGGAGCCCACTAGCGGTAGAGACCCAGTACTTC.

The chain has TRBV27 and TRBJ1-2; 9 bases match TRBD1. Germline V gene lookup returns CDR1 MNHEY and CDR2 SMNVEV (reference sequence). Trimming took 0 bases from V and 2 from J; bases not matched to a gene: 1. The CDR3 has 15 amino acids. The DNA of the CDR3 is TGTGCCAGCAGTTTATCAGGGACAGGGAACTATGGCTACACCTTC. Its translation: CASSLSGTGNYGYTF.

The V gene is TRBV9, the J gene TRBJ1-2; a weak D match, TRBD1 (5 bases). The CDR3 is made up of 17 amino acids. Per germline, CDR1 SGDLS and CDR2 YYNGEE. Deletions cut 4 bases from V and 7 bases from J, with 26 bases between. CDR3 DNA sequence: TGTGCCAGCAGCCCCCTGGGGAGGGGCCTGGGGCGGAGTGGCTACACCTTC. It specifies CASSPLGRGLGRSGYTF.

This clone was seen a single time. V usage is TRBV10-1 and J usage is TRBJ2-1, with 7 nucleotides matching TRBD2. V was pared by 4 bases and J by 4 bases, with 7 bases of the junction left unmatched. Germline CDR1 and CDR2: WNHNN and SYGVQD (reference sequence). The CDR3 length is 15 residues. As DNA, the CDR3 is TGCGCCAGCAGTGTAAGCGGGATGGGATACAATGAGCAGTTCTTC. It codes for CASSVSGMGYNEQFF.

The genes are TRBV27 and TRBJ1-1; 7 bases align to TRBD1. CDR1 MNHEY and CDR2 SMNVEV come from the germline V gene (reference sequence). The CDR3 is 14 residues long. Trimming removed 6 bases from V and 6 bases from J; junction bases left unmatched: 10. The CDR3 region is CASSPDRVVAEAFF. In nucleotides, the CDR3 is TGTGCCAGCAGCCCTGACAGGGTGGTCGCTGAAGCTTTCTTT.

The chain links TRBV11-2 to TRBJ2-7, with TRBD2 as a possible D gene (5 bases). Germline assignment: CDR1 SGHAT and CDR2 FQNNGV. This CDR3 spans 14 amino acids. V lost 1 base and J lost 5, with 12 bases in between. The CDR3 here is CASSLVRTGNEQYF. The DNA of the CDR3 is TGTGCCAGCAGCTTAGTAAGGACGGGGAACGAGCAGTACTTC.

The chain recombines TRBV7-9 with TRBJ2-5; D is perhaps TRBD1 (7 bases). The ends were cut back, 3 bases at V and 5 bases at J, with 19 bases in the middle. CDR1 is SEHNR and CDR2 is FQNEAQ in the germline V gene (reference sequence). The CDR3 is 16 amino acids. In DNA, the CDR3 is TGTGCCAGCAGCTTTCCGGAGGGGGCGCTGGGGGAGACCCAGTACTTC. It codes for CASSFPEGALGETQYF.

The chain uses TRBV29-1 and TRBJ1-2; a weak D match, TRBD1 (5 bases). The CDR3 length is 14 residues. The ends were cut back, 4 bases at V and 3 bases at J, with 15 bases in the middle. Germline V gene data show CDR1 as SQVTM and CDR2 as ANQGSEA. Written as DNA, the CDR3 is TGCAGCGTTGGAACGGGACTCAGCCACTATGGCTACACCTTC. Translating it yields CSVGTGLSHYGYTF.

The V and J genes are TRBV10-3 and TRBJ2-1, with 11 bases lining up with TRBD2. Unmatched junction bases numbered 1, after V lost 2 bases and J lost 4 bases. The CDR3 is 15 residues long. The germline V gene encodes CDR1 ENHRY and CDR2 SYGVKD. CDR3 residues: CAISEGLAGYNEQFF. In DNA, the CDR3 is TGTGCCATCAGTGAGGGACTAGCGGGTTACAATGAGCAGTTCTTC.

The V call is TRBV6-1, the J call TRBJ1-6, with D tentatively TRBD1 (5 bases). Germline CDR1 reads MNHNS; CDR2 reads SASEGT. V lost 0 bases, J lost 8 bases, and 11 bases lay in between. The CDR3 consists of 15 residues. The CDR3: CASSEALQDHSPLHF. In nucleotides, the CDR3 is TGTGCCAGCAGTGAAGCGCTACAGGATCATTCACCCCTCCACTTT.